This TCR beta chain emerged from a study of cytomegalovirus exposure and HLA in healthy donors. As for the study in general: Later analysis reported that the 110 or so validation repertoires shared the platform of the approximately 620 first-cohort repertoires.

For this clone: Its antigen is not identified.

Data came from immunoSEQ multiplex PCR; TCRdb stores just in-frame clones and leaves some out. The sample includes about 73,000 clones, about 93% of them seen just once. The CDR3 has 14 amino acids. V was pared by 5 bases and J by 0 bases, with 2 bases of the junction left unmatched. The germline gives CDR1 SGHAT, CDR2 FQDESV (reference sequence). General study results and limits: According to reports, the classifier identified cytomegalovirus status with high specificity and sensitivity.

The TCR comes from a woman under 30 in good health and CMV-seropositive. The rearrangement links TRBV11-1 to TRBJ1-1, with TRBD1 identical over 8 bases. Sequencing was carried out using PBMCs. The CDR3 nucleotides are TGTGCCAGCAGCCTGGACAGGGTGAACACTGAAGCTTTCTTT. It specifies CASSLDRVNTEAFF.